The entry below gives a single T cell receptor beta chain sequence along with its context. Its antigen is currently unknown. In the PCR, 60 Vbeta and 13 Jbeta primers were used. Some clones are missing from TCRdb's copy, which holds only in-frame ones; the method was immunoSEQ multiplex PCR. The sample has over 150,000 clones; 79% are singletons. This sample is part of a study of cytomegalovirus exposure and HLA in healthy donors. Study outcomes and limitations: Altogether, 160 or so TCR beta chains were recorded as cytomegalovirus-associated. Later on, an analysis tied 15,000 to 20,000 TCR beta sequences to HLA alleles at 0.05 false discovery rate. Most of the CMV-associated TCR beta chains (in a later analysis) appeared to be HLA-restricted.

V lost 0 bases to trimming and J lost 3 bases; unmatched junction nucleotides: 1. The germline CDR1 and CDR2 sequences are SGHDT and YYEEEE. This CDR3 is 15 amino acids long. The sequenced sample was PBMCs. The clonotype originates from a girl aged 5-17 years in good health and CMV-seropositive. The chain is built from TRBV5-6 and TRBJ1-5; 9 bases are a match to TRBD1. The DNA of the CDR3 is TGTGCCAGCAGCTTGGGACAGGGGGTCAATCAGCCCCAGCATTTT. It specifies CASSLGQGVNQPQHF.